Listed here are 22 T cell receptor beta chains from one sample, sequenced in a study of siplizumab effects on memory and regulatory T cells. Sequencing used immunoSEQ multiplex PCR; TCRdb keeps in-frame clones, though not all of them. Here the sample spans tens of thousands of clones, roughly 93% being singletons. Sequenced material: CD8+ T cells sorted from blood. The receptors derive from a human donor in good health.

The chain has TRBV5-1 and TRBJ2-7; 10 positions agree with TRBD2. Germline loops: CDR1 SGHRS, CDR2 YFSETQ. Trimming cost V 0 bases and J 3 bases; bases outside gene matches: 0. The CDR3 runs 14 residues. CDR3 nucleotides: TGCGCCAGCAGCTTGGCTAGCGGGAGCTACGAGCAGTACTTC. The encoded protein is CASSLASGSYEQYF.

The V gene is TRBV7-8, the J gene TRBJ2-1; TRBD2 aligns across 11 bases. Germline CDR1 reads SGHVS; CDR2 reads FQNEAQ. The CDR3 runs to 17 residues. V was clipped by 1 base and J by 2 bases; unmatched bases: 4. The CDR3 nucleotides read TGTGCCAGCAGCTTAGGGACTAGCGGGCCTCCCTACAATGAGCAGTTCTTC. Encoded protein: CASSLGTSGPPYNEQFF. The full variable domain, with the rest looked up from reference TRBV7-8 and TRBJ2-1, is GAGVSQSPRYKVAKRGQDVALRCDPISGHVSLFWYQQALGQGPEFLTYFQNEAQLDKSGLPSDRFFAERPEGSVSTLKIQRTQQEDSAVYLCASSLGTSGPPYNEQFFGPGTRLTVL.

This clone occurred once. This sequence joins TRBV7-6 and TRBJ2-5; no clear D gene. Germline CDR1 and CDR2: SGHVS and FNYEAQ. V was cut by 1 base and J by 9 bases, with 18 bases left in between. This CDR3 is built from 15 residues. CDR3 DNA: TGTGCCAGCAGCTTAGGGACCGCAGTCAGTGGACCCCAGTACTTC. It specifies CASSLGTAVSGPQYF.

The chain is built from TRBV7-9 and TRBJ1-1, with D unclear. Trimming shortened V by 0 bases and J by 0 bases, and 8 bases separated the two germline ends. CDR1 SEHNR and CDR2 FQNEAQ come from the germline V gene (reference sequence). The CDR3 consists of 15 residues. CDR3 coding DNA: TGTGCCAGCAGCTTAGCGGGGTCCATGAACACTGAAGCTTTCTTT. Translated: CASSLAGSMNTEAFF.

The rearrangement uses TRBV7-8 and TRBJ2-3, with 10 nucleotides matching TRBD1. This CDR3 has 16 residues. Germline-derived CDR1 and CDR2 are SGHVS and FQNEAQ. Unmatched junction bases numbered 7, after V lost 5 bases and J lost 2 bases. The CDR3 nucleotides read TGTGCCAGCAGCGAGACAGGGGGCGCCGCCACAGATACGCAGTATTTT. This gives the protein CASSETGGAATDTQYF.

The chain joins TRBV7-9 to TRBJ1-1; no firm D call. Germline CDR1 reads SEHNR; CDR2 reads FQNEAQ (reference sequence). The CDR3 covers 13 residues. Trimming cost V 1 base and J 1 base, with 4 bases left between them. The CDR3 reads CASSLGQNTEAFF. The CDR3 bases are TGTGCCAGCAGCTTAGGACAGAACACTGAAGCTTTCTTT.

This clone turned up a few times. The chain carries TRBV9 and TRBJ1-1; D gene unclear. The CDR3 extends over 14 amino acids. Germline V gene lookup returns CDR1 SGDLS and CDR2 YYNGEE. The ends were cut back, 0 bases at V and 4 bases at J, with 10 bases in the middle. CDR3 nucleotide sequence: TGTGCCAGCAGCGTAGTCTCCTCTAGCACTGAAGCTTTCTTT. Translated: CASSVVSSSTEAFF.

The gene calls are TRBV5-1 and TRBJ2-7; 7 positions agree with TRBD2. The CDR3 runs 16 residues. With 4 bases clipped from V and 0 bases from J, the junction kept 10 bases outside the gene matches. The germline gives CDR1 SGHRS, CDR2 YFSETQ. CDR3 sequence (DNA): TGCGCCAGCAGCGGTTACGGGGGGTCCATCTCCTACGAGCAGTACTTC. As protein: CASSGYGGSISYEQYF.

Concerning this clone: Relative to the germline gene, one junction end is altered; a read error may explain this. The J gene is TRBJ2-2, the V gene TRBV7-7; D is undetermined. The CDR3 extends over 13 amino acids. The V gene's germline CDR1 is SSHAT and CDR2 FNYEAQ (reference sequence). CDR3 DNA sequence: TGTGCTAGCAGATCCGCGAACACCGGGGAGCTGTTTTTT. It specifies CASRSANTGELFF. Supplemented by reference TRBV7-7 and TRBJ2-2, the full variable domain reads GAGVSQSPRYKVTKRGQDVTLRCDPISSHATLYWYQQALGQGPEFLTYFNYEAQPDKSGLPSDRFSAERPEGSISTLTIQRTEQRDSAMYRCASRSANTGELFFGEGSRLTVL.

This clone was observed a single time. V is TRBV6-6 and J is TRBJ1-5, with D perhaps TRBD1 (5 bases). V lost 0 bases and J lost 3, with 9 bases in between. The CDR3 sequence is 15 residues long. Per the germline V gene, CDR1 is MNHNY and CDR2 is SVGAGI (reference sequence). The CDR3 coding sequence is TGTGCCAGCAGTTACTCGGGACGGCACAATCAGCCCCAGCATTTT. Its translation: CASSYSGRHNQPQHF.

The gene calls are TRBV6-5 and TRBJ2-3; TRBD2 matches 9 bases. This CDR3 comprises 15 residues. Trimming took 3 bases from V and 6 from J; bases not matched to a gene: 7. Germline-derived CDR1 and CDR2 are MNHEY and SVGAGI. DNA for the CDR3: TGTGCCAGCAGTTATAAATTAGCGGGGGCGGATACGCAGTATTTT. This encodes CASSYKLAGADTQYF.

The chain employs TRBV10-2 and TRBJ1-4; 7 positions match TRBD1. The V segment lost 6 bases and the J segment 6 bases; nucleotides outside the gene matches: 7. The V gene's germline CDR1 is WSHSY and CDR2 SAAADI. The CDR3 consists of 14 residues. The CDR3 sequence is CASRKDRDHEKLFF. Written as DNA, the CDR3 is TGCGCCAGCAGAAAAGACAGGGACCATGAAAAACTGTTTTTT.

The chain is built from TRBV9 and TRBJ2-5, with a possible D match to TRBD1 (6 bases). Germline-derived CDR1 and CDR2 are SGDLS and YYNGEE. Between the trimmed V and J ends, which lost 3 bases and 4 bases, there was a span of 10 bases. This CDR3 is 13 amino acids long. The CDR3 DNA reads TGTGCCAGCAGCGGCCAGGGGCGAGAGACCCAGTACTTC. Its protein product is CASSGQGRETQYF.

The chain links TRBV7-9 to TRBJ2-2; 8 nucleotides line up with TRBD1. V lost 4 bases, J lost 7 bases, and 14 bases stayed unmatched. CDR3 length equals 17 residues. The germline V gene has CDR1 SEHNR and CDR2 FQNEAQ (reference sequence). The CDR3 bases are TGTGCCAGCAGCTCTACCCACCGGACAGGGTCGGTCGGGGAGCTGTTTTTT. Amino acid sequence: CASSSTHRTGSVGELFF.

The chain links TRBV5-1 to TRBJ2-1; D remains unclear. Trimming shortened V by 0 bases and J by 1 base, and 5 bases separated the two germline ends. The CDR3 loop spans 14 amino acids. Germline V gene data show CDR1 as SGHRS and CDR2 as YFSETQ. The CDR3 is CASSLDRSYNEQFF. The CDR3 DNA follows: TGCGCCAGCAGCTTGGACAGATCCTACAATGAGCAGTTCTTC.

This clone was detected once. This rearrangement joins TRBV6-6 to TRBJ2-5; D gene ambiguous. Germline CDR1 MNHNY, CDR2 SVGAGI (reference sequence). The length of the CDR3 is 13 residues. V lost 5 bases and J 1 base, leaving 8 bases between the germline ends. The DNA of the CDR3 is TGTGCCAGCAGTACCCCGGGCCAAGAGACCCAGTACTTC. Its protein product is CASSTPGQETQYF.

The chain carries TRBV5-1 and TRBJ2-7, with TRBD2 identical over 11 bases. The CDR3 is made up of 19 amino acids. Per the germline V gene, CDR1 is SGHRS and CDR2 is YFSETQ. Trimming at V came to 4 bases and at J to 3 bases, leaving 18 bases not matched to a gene. The CDR3 DNA is TGCGCCAGCAGCGAAAAACCACTAGCGGGAGAGTACCCGTTCTACGAGCAGTACTTC. Translating gives CASSEKPLAGEYPFYEQYF.

The gene calls are TRBV6-6 and TRBJ2-7, with D perhaps TRBD1 or TRBD2 (5 bases each). Germline V gives CDR1 MNHNY, CDR2 SVGAGI (reference sequence). The germline V and J ends were trimmed by 6 bases and 7 bases, with 19 bases remaining between them. The CDR3 sequence is 14 residues long. CDR3 sequence (DNA): TGTGCCAGCAGCCTCCAGGGACCGTCAGGGGAGCAGTACTTC. Protein: CASSLQGPSGEQYF.

In its sample, this clone was seen a few times. This sample also contains other DNA sequences that code for the same CDR3. The chain combines TRBV27 with TRBJ2-1; TRBD2 matches 7 bases. CDR1 is MNHEY, CDR2 SMNVEV, per germline (reference sequence). The CDR3 length is 15 residues. The trim removed 3 bases at V and 0 bases at J, leaving 2 bases unmatched. Written as DNA, the CDR3 is TGTGCCAGCAGTTTGGGCGGGAGCTCCTACAATGAGCAGTTCTTC. Its translation: CASSLGGSSYNEQFF.

CDR3 bases: TGTGCCAGCAGCGAGGGACAGAGCCTTTCCTACGAGCAGTACTTC. This sequence encodes CASSEGQSLSYEQYF. The gene calls are TRBV4-2 and TRBJ2-7, with TRBD1 matching over 7 bases. The J segment lost 1 base and the V segment lost 5 bases, leaving 8 bases of the junction unmatched. Germline V gene data show CDR1 as LGHNA and CDR2 as YNFKEQ. The CDR3 length is 15 residues.

J is TRBJ2-7 and V is TRBV7-9; unclear D gene. CDR3 length equals 13 residues. V gave up 1 base and J gave up 1 base, with 5 bases separating them. Germline CDR1 SEHNR, CDR2 FQNEAQ (reference sequence). The CDR3 DNA follows: TGTGCCAGCAGCTTAGTCGAATCCTACGAGCAGTACTTC. This gives the protein CASSLVESYEQYF.

This clone was counted only a few times. V and J are TRBV13 and TRBJ1-2, with 7 bases aligning to TRBD1. CDR1 is PRHDT and CDR2 is FYEKMQ in the germline V gene (reference sequence). V dropped 6 bases and J dropped 8; count of bases not matched to a gene: 12. CDR3 length: 14 amino acids. DNA of the CDR3: TGTGCCAGCAGGGAAGGGAATACAGGGGAAGGCTACACCTTC. It is translated as CASREGNTGEGYTF. Variable domain in full (rest from reference TRBV13 and TRBJ1-2): AAGVIQSPRHLIKEKRETATLKCYPIPRHDTVYWYQQGPGQDPQFLISFYEKMQSDKGSIPDRFSAQQFSDYHSELNMSSLELGDSALYFCASREGNTGEGYTFGSGTRLTVV.